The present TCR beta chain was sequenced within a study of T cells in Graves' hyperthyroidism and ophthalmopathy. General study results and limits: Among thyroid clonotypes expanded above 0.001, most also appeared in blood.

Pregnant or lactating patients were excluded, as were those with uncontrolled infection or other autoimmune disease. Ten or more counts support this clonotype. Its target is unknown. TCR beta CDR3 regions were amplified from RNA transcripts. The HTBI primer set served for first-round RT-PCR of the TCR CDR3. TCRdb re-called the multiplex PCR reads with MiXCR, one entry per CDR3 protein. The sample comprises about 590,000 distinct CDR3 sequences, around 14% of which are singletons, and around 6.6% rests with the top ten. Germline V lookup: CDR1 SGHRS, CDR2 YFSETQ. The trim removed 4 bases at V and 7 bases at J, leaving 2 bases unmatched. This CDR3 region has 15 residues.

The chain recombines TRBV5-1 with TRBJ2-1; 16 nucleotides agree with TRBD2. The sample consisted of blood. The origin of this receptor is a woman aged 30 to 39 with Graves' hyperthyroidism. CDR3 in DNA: TGCGCCAGCAGCGGGGGACTAGCGGGAGGGAATGAGCAGTTCTTC. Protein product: CASSGGLAGGNEQFF.